This T cell receptor beta chain was documented in a study of Ad26.COV2.S vaccination and SARS-CoV-2 variants. Stated treatment: about 20 received Ad26.COV2.S at low or high dose, single or two shots; 5 received placebo; per-sample allocation not given. Sampling took place 63 days after the first vaccine or placebo injection. This table comes from immunoSEQ multiplex PCR, and its TCRdb copy is limited to in-frame clones, with some not included. The sample comprises under 500,000 clones, approximately 90% of which are singletons, and about 1.6% rests with the top ten. This CDR3 is 14 amino acids long. Germline V gene sequence: CDR1 LNHDA, CDR2 SQIVND (reference sequence). V gave up 5 bases and J gave up 1 base; unmatched junction bases: 3.

The rearrangement joins TRBV19 to TRBJ1-1, with 8 positions matching TRBD1. The sequence came from a person between 18 and 65 years old who received the Ad26.COV2.S COVID-19 vaccine or a placebo. The sequenced sample was peripheral blood, obtained in a trial of Ad26.COV2.S vaccine versus placebo. The CDR3 spells CASSVGTGNTEAFF. CDR3 nucleotides: TGTGCCAGTAGTGTTGGGACAGGGAACACTGAAGCTTTCTTT.